Presented here are 29 T cell receptor beta chains from one specimen sequenced in a study of blood T cell repertoires in COVID-19. TCRdb keeps only in-frame clones here, not all; method: immunoSEQ multiplex PCR. The sample gives approximately 500,000 clones, roughly 88% of which show up once; 1.5% to 2% is in the top ten. Sequencing used PBMCs or T cells enriched from blood (not recorded which). These receptors originate from a woman aged 40 to 49 who had recovered from COVID-19.

The rearrangement uses TRBV13 and TRBJ2-7; 7 positions match TRBD1. V lost 5 bases, J lost 3 bases, and 4 bases stayed unmatched. This CDR3 region has 13 residues. Germline V gene lookup returns CDR1 PRHDT and CDR2 FYEKMQ (reference sequence). For the CDR3, the DNA is TGTGCCAGCAGCACCGGGACAGACTACGAGCAGTACTTC. This translates into CASSTGTDYEQYF. Full variable domain (rest looked up from reference TRBV13 and TRBJ2-7): AAGVIQSPRHLIKEKRETATLKCYPIPRHDTVYWYQQGPGQDPQFLISFYEKMQSDKGSIPDRFSAQQFSDYHSELNMSSLELGDSALYFCASSTGTDYEQYFGPGTRLTVT.

The rearrangement links TRBV5-1 to TRBJ1-4; 8 bases match TRBD1. The CDR3 is 15 residues long. In germline, CDR1 is SGHRS, CDR2 YFSETQ. Trimming cost V 3 bases and J 4 bases; bases outside gene matches: 5. DNA for the CDR3: TGCGCCAGCAGCTCCCGGACAGGGAATAATGAAAAACTGTTTTTT. Encoded protein: CASSSRTGNNEKLFF.

On this clone itself: A read error may produce the germline difference seen at one junction end. This sequence joins TRBV7-2 and TRBJ1-1; TRBD1 might be the D (6 bases). CDR1 is SGHTA, CDR2 FQGNSA, per germline. The CDR3 loop spans 15 amino acids. Written as DNA, the CDR3 is TGTGCCAGCAGCCTAGCACCAGGGGCGAACACTGAAGCTTTCTTT. It specifies CASSLAPGANTEAFF.

The table lists this clone with a count of one. The rearrangement uses TRBV7-2 and TRBJ2-5, with 7 bases matching TRBD2. The CDR3 spans 14 residues. V was clipped by 5 bases and J by 3 bases; unmatched bases: 6. Germline loops: CDR1 SGHTA, CDR2 FQGNSA. DNA of the CDR3: TGTGCCAGCAGCCGCGGGGGTAGCAAAGAGACCCAGTACTTC. This gives the protein CASSRGGSKETQYF.

The V call is TRBV3-1 (or the pseudogene TRBV3-2), the J call TRBJ2-3; TRBD2 matches 12 bases. The CDR3 covers 17 residues. The V segment lost 2 bases and the J segment 1 base; nucleotides outside the gene matches: 4. Germline loops: CDR1 LGHDT, CDR2 YNNKEL (reference sequence). This CDR3 is CASSQRGLAGRTDTQYF. The CDR3, as DNA: TGTGCCAGCAGCCAACGAGGACTAGCGGGACGCACAGATACGCAGTATTTT.

Note on this clone: Additional DNA sequences in this sample encode the identical CDR3. The chain uses TRBV18 and TRBJ1-5; D gene uncertain. Per the germline V gene, CDR1 is KGHSH and CDR2 is LQKENI. The length of the CDR3 is 15 residues. The ends were cut back, 1 base at V and 0 bases at J, with 7 bases in the middle. The DNA of the CDR3 is TGTGCCAGCTCACCACGCGGAGATAGCAATCAGCCCCAGCATTTT. Translating it yields CASSPRGDSNQPQHF.

The J gene is TRBJ2-5, the V gene TRBV24-1; TRBD2 is a possible D gene (6 bases). V lost 3 bases, J lost 1 base, and 14 bases lay in between. CDR3 length: 16 amino acids. Germline V gene sequence: CDR1 KGHDR, CDR2 SFDVKD. This chain's CDR3 is CATSDGGGGSQETQYF. CDR3 in DNA: TGTGCCACCAGTGATGGGGGAGGAGGGTCCCAAGAGACCCAGTACTTC.

V and J are TRBV5-1 and TRBJ2-7; 15 nucleotides agree with TRBD2. The trim removed 4 bases at V and 1 base at J, leaving 6 bases unmatched. CDR3 length: 17 residues. The germline V gene encodes CDR1 SGHRS and CDR2 YFSETQ. The CDR3 reads CASSRTSGRAGSYEQYF. The CDR3 region has the DNA TGCGCCAGCAGCCGGACTAGCGGGAGGGCCGGATCCTACGAGCAGTACTTC. Filled out from reference TRBV5-1 and TRBJ2-7, the complete variable domain reads KAGVTQTPRYLIKTRGQQVTLSCSPISGHRSVSWYQQTPGQGLQFLFEYFSETQRNKGNFPGRFSGRQFSNSRSEMNVSTLELGDSALYLCASSRTSGRAGSYEQYFGPGTRLTVT.

The gene calls are TRBV4-3 and TRBJ1-3; D possibly corresponds to TRBD1 (6 bases). Per the germline V gene, CDR1 is LGHNA and CDR2 is YSLEER. The CDR3 covers 15 residues. With 5 bases removed from V and 1 base from J, the gap between germline ends came to 12 bases. DNA for the CDR3: TGCGCCAGCAGCGCTAGTCAGGGGTCTGGAAACACCATATATTTT. It yields the protein CASSASQGSGNTIYF.

CDR3 nucleotides: TGCAGCGGGTATCGGGGGGGCATACAAGAGACCCAGTACTTC. Translating it yields CSGYRGGIQETQYF. This sequence joins TRBV29-1 and TRBJ2-5, with 8 bases identical to TRBD2. CDR1 and CDR2 (germline): SQVTM, ANQGSEA. The CDR3 extends over 14 amino acids. V was clipped by 7 bases and J by 2 bases; unmatched bases: 9.

In this sample, this clone turned up once. The chain links TRBV5-1 to TRBJ2-2, with D tentatively TRBD1 (5 bases). V was pared by 3 bases and J by 2 bases, with 11 bases between. Germline V gene data show CDR1 as SGHRS and CDR2 as YFSETQ. There are 15 residues in the CDR3. The CDR3 region has the DNA TGCGCCAGCAGCTACACAGGTGTTAACACCGGGGAGCTGTTTTTT. Protein product: CASSYTGVNTGELFF.

The chain has TRBV5-1 and TRBJ2-7; 9 bases are shared with TRBD1. This CDR3 is built from 12 residues. Germline V gene sequence: CDR1 SGHRS, CDR2 YFSETQ. Trimming cost V 4 bases and J 10 bases; bases outside gene matches: 6. The CDR3 DNA is TGCGCCAGCAGCCTACGGACAGGGGTACAGTACTTC. Its translation: CASSLRTGVQYF. The variable domain in full, completed from reference TRBV5-1 and TRBJ2-7, reads KAGVTQTPRYLIKTRGQQVTLSCSPISGHRSVSWYQQTPGQGLQFLFEYFSETQRNKGNFPGRFSGRQFSNSRSEMNVSTLELGDSALYLCASSLRTGVQYFGPGTRLTVT.

The chain is built from TRBV7-9 and TRBJ1-1; the D gene is possibly TRBD1 (5 bases). This CDR3 region has 16 residues. The germline CDR1 and CDR2 sequences are SEHNR and FQNEAQ (reference sequence). Between the trimmed V and J ends, which lost 3 bases and 6 bases, there was a span of 20 bases. DNA for the CDR3: TGTGCCAGCAGCTTCTCTTCGGGGGACGGACGTCCTGAAGCTTTCTTT. It codes for CASSFSSGDGRPEAFF.

In nucleotides, the CDR3 is TGTGCCACCAGCAGAGATACGGGGGGCTTCAATCAGCCCCAGCATTTT. Its translation is CATSRDTGGFNQPQHF. The chain links TRBV15 to TRBJ1-5; D may be TRBD1 (6 bases). The V and J ends lost 0 bases and 3 bases respectively, with 12 bases between them. Germline V gives CDR1 LNHNV, CDR2 YYDKDF (reference sequence). CDR3 length: 16 residues.

This chain connects TRBV7-9 to TRBJ2-1; 12 bases agree with TRBD2. With 5 bases clipped from V and 3 bases from J, the junction kept 5 bases outside the gene matches. In germline, CDR1 is SEHNR, CDR2 FQNEAQ (reference sequence). The CDR3 consists of 16 residues. The CDR3 is CASSPTTSGSYNEQFF. DNA for the CDR3: TGTGCCAGCAGCCCGACGACTAGCGGGAGCTACAATGAGCAGTTCTTC. Combining the CDR3 with reference TRBV7-9 and TRBJ2-1 gives the whole variable domain DTGVSQNPRHKITKRGQNVTFRCDPISEHNRLYWYRQTLGQGPEFLTYFQNEAQLEKSRLLSDRFSAERPKGSFSTLEIQRTEQGDSAMYLCASSPTTSGSYNEQFFGPGTRLTVL.

This chain joins TRBV7-9 and TRBJ2-7; the D is unclear. The V gene's germline CDR1 is SEHNR and CDR2 FQNEAQ (reference sequence). V lost 0 bases and J lost 2, with 14 bases in between. The CDR3 is 16 residues long. The CDR3 bases are TGTGCCAGCAGCTTAGCTTTTTTGGCCGTTACCTACGAGCAGTACTTC. It codes for CASSLAFLAVTYEQYF.

The chain has TRBV4-3 and TRBJ1-2; D gene unclear. Trimming took 0 bases from V and 2 from J, leaving 10 bases between them. Germline assignment: CDR1 LGHNA and CDR2 YSLEER. The CDR3 extends over 15 amino acids. CDR3 DNA sequence: TGCGCCAGCAGCCAAGAAATCGCACGGAACTATGGCTACACCTTC. Translating gives CASSQEIARNYGYTF.

The J gene is TRBJ1-6, the V gene TRBV6-2 or TRBV6-3; TRBD1 matches 10 bases. The CDR3 has 14 amino acids. Germline assignment: CDR1 MNHEY and CDR2 SVGEGT. With V trimmed by 5 bases and J by 9 bases, 4 bases remained unmatched. The CDR3 spells CASSTGTGVSPLHF. In DNA form, the CDR3 reads TGTGCCAGCAGTACCGGGACAGGGGTTTCACCCCTCCACTTT.

The CDR3 here is CASSMRLNNEQFF. The CDR3 DNA reads as TGTGCCAGTAGTATGCGGCTGAACAATGAGCAGTTCTTC. The chain couples TRBV19 to TRBJ2-1; D unresolved. Looked up from germline, CDR1 is LNHDA and CDR2 is SQIVND (reference sequence). This CDR3 is built from 13 residues. With 3 bases removed from V and 5 bases from J, the gap between germline ends came to 8 bases.

In its sample, this clone was seen a few times. The chain employs TRBV6-4 and TRBJ2-3; 8 nucleotides match TRBD2. The germline V gene has CDR1 MRHNA and CDR2 SNTAGT. The trim removed 5 bases at V and 1 base at J, leaving 8 bases unmatched. The CDR3 spans 16 residues. The CDR3 coding sequence is TGTGCCAGCAGTCGACATACGGGAGGGGGCACAGATACGCAGTATTTT. Its protein product is CASSRHTGGGTDTQYF.

There are many counts of this clone. This rearrangement joins TRBV9 to TRBJ1-2; TRBD1 aligns across 9 bases. From germline, CDR1 is SGDLS and CDR2 YYNGEE. The V and J ends lost 1 base and 4 bases, in that order; junction bases with no gene match: 8. The CDR3 extends over 16 amino acids. The CDR3 is CASSVRGQGGSYGYTF. In DNA form, the CDR3 reads TGTGCCAGCAGCGTACGGGGACAGGGAGGGTCCTATGGCTACACCTTC.

The V gene is TRBV9, the J gene TRBJ1-3; 8 positions agree with TRBD1. CDR1 is SGDLS and CDR2 is YYNGEE in the germline V gene. V was pared by 4 bases and J by 0 bases, with 6 bases of the junction left unmatched. The CDR3 has 16 residues. CDR3 amino acids: CASSPRQGSSGNTIYF. CDR3 nucleotide sequence: TGTGCCAGCAGCCCCCGACAGGGGTCCTCTGGAAACACCATATATTTT.

The genes are TRBV9 and TRBJ2-7; TRBD1 aligns across 8 bases. Germline CDR1 SGDLS, CDR2 YYNGEE. The CDR3 covers 16 residues. Trimming removed 4 bases from V and 3 bases from J; junction bases left unmatched: 12. The CDR3 spells CASSPRGGTGNYEQYF. Here the CDR3 DNA reads TGTGCCAGCAGCCCGAGAGGAGGGACAGGCAACTACGAGCAGTACTTC.

This clone showed up just once. The chain combines TRBV3-1 (or the pseudogene TRBV3-2) with TRBJ2-7, with D hard to call. Looked up from germline, CDR1 is LGHDT and CDR2 is YNNKEL (reference sequence). Between the trimmed V and J ends, which lost 1 base and 5 bases, there was a span of 12 bases. The CDR3 is made up of 14 amino acids. CDR3: CASSQVALKNEQYF. The DNA of the CDR3 is TGTGCCAGCAGCCAAGTCGCCCTAAAGAACGAGCAGTACTTC.

The rearrangement links TRBV10-3 to TRBJ1-5; the D gene is possibly TRBD1 (5 bases). This CDR3 spans 13 amino acids. Trimming pared 3 bases from V and 6 bases from J, leaving 9 bases between. Germline V gene sequence: CDR1 ENHRY, CDR2 SYGVKD. This CDR3 is CAISDREGQPQHF. The CDR3 nucleotides read TGTGCCATCAGTGACAGGGAGGGTCAGCCCCAGCATTTT.

This sequence joins TRBV27 and TRBJ2-7; TRBD1 matches at 8 bases. This CDR3 comprises 13 residues. Germline CDR1 reads MNHEY; CDR2 reads SMNVEV (reference sequence). The trim removed 4 bases at V and 2 bases at J, leaving 1 base unmatched. The CDR3 DNA reads TGTGCCAGCAGTTCAGGGGGCCCCTACGAGCAGTACTTC. Translation: CASSSGGPYEQYF.

This chain's CDR3 is CASSQGGGQTDTQYF. The CDR3 nucleotides read TGTGCCAGCAGTCAAGGAGGGGGCCAAACAGATACGCAGTATTTT. V and J are TRBV7-2 and TRBJ2-3; D might be TRBD1 (7 bases). In germline, CDR1 is SGHTA, CDR2 FQGNSA. The CDR3 consists of 15 residues. Between the trimmed V and J ends, which lost 6 bases and 3 bases, there was a span of 16 bases.

V gene TRBV11-2 combines with J gene TRBJ2-1; perhaps TRBD2 as D (5 bases). Trimming took 8 bases from V and 0 from J, leaving 5 bases between them. Germline V gene sequence: CDR1 SGHAT, CDR2 FQNNGV. The CDR3 runs to 12 residues. The CDR3 protein is CASGSSYNEQFF. The CDR3 DNA follows: TGTGCCAGCGGGAGCTCCTACAATGAGCAGTTCTTC.

This clone has a handful of counts. The CDR3 DNA is TGTGCCTGGAGTACCGGAACAGGGACCGGTCAGCCCCAGCATTTT. It encodes CAWSTGTGTGQPQHF. The chain recombines TRBV30 with TRBJ1-5, with D possibly being TRBD1 (6 bases). Germline V gene data show CDR1 as GTSNPN and CDR2 as SVGIG (reference sequence). Trimming cost V 2 bases and J 6 bases, with 17 bases left between them. The CDR3 has 15 amino acids.